The source of this T cell receptor beta chain is a study of early T cells in non-severe SARS-CoV-2 infection (dated by TCRdb to about 2021). Some background on the complete study: TCR sequencing used bulk RNA from unsorted whole blood, so alpha and beta chains could not be paired. Paper-wide results and their limitations: Matching against VDJdb was skewed toward anti-spike CD8 responses, likely underestimated virus-specific expansions, and missed private and CD4 specificities.

To prepare the library, 5' RACE was applied. The listed sequencing device is NextSeq 500. In the TCR library protocol, unique molecular identifiers were attached to individual cDNA molecules to correct for PCR bias and sequencing error. TCR alpha and beta chains were both sequenced, and the abundances of alpha and beta sequences in each sample were closely correlated with each other. As for the authors' bioinformatics: V gene, J gene and CDR3 annotation of TCR sequences was performed with Decombinator V4. Expanded TCRs were defined as changing significantly between any two time points under a Poisson model with p below 0.0001. Abundances of TCRs were expressed as counts per million after normalisation to the total number of TCRs sequenced in each sample. VDJdb, accessed 1 November 2021, was searched for CMV, EBV and SARS-CoV-2 annotated TCRs, with TCRs annotated for multiple antigens excluded. The public reads were quality trimmed at Q25 with fastp and then assembled into clones with MiXCR by TCRdb, keeping productive beta chains. Entries that share a CDR3 protein sequence are merged under the most common genes and DNA. TCRdb's processing, not the authors', yielded these V and J calls. In this sample the table shows just over 95,000 distinct CDR3 sequences, roughly 11% of which occur a single time. The top ten constitute roughly 5% of the sample.

The study was a case-control design nested within a healthcare worker cohort in London, UK, with weekly nasopharyngeal swab PCR tests and blood sampling. Healthcare workers were recruited between 23 and 31 March 2020, during the week of the UK lockdown, and were followed weekly for up to roughly 15 weeks. This clonotype showed up many times. No antigen is known for it. Base qualities were left out, and no much larger clone turns up one base away. The source of this sequence is an adult who was a healthcare worker with PCR-confirmed SARS-CoV-2 infection or an uninfected control (not recorded which). Material: whole blood.

The nucleotides are TGTGCCAGCGCCAGGGGTATCAGCTCTGGGGCCAACGTCCTGACTTTC. Its protein is CASARGISSGANVLTF. The rearrangement joined TRBV7-9 to TRBJ2-6; TRBD1 could be the D gene, as 6 bases match. V loses 8 bases of germline sequence and J loses 0 bases, and the interval between the two ends is 14 bases. Via the germline V gene (reference sequence), CDR1 is SEHNR and CDR2 FQNEAQ. From its cysteine to its phenylalanine, the CDR3 spans 16 amino acids. Just the 48-base CDR3 DNA is kept, in frame starting at base 1.